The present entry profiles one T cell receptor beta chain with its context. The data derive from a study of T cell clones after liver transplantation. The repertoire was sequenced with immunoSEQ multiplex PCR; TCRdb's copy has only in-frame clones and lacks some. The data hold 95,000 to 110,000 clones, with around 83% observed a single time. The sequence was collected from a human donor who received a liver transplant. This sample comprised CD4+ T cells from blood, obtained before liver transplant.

The CDR3 bases are TGTGCCAGCGGGAAGGCCCAGTACTTC. Amino acid sequence: CASGKAQYF. This chain joins TRBV6-6 and TRBJ2-5; unclear D gene. CDR3 length: 9 residues. CDR1 and CDR2 (germline): MNHNY, SVGAGI (reference sequence). Deletions cut 8 bases from V and 9 bases from J, with 7 bases between.